What follows are 10 T cell receptor beta chains derived from one specimen sequenced in a study of a mutant IDH1 vaccine in newly diagnosed glioma. These receptors' targets are unknown. Assay: immunoSEQ multiplex PCR; the TCRdb copy retains only in-frame clones and omits some. The repertoire includes 30,000 to 35,000 clones, around nine tenths of them detected once, and around 12% sits in the top ten. Time point described: week 47, end of study. In the vaccine, a single dose held 300 ug of the mutant IDH1 20-mer peptide, along with topical imiquimod. The sequencing used PBMCs, collected from a glioma patient whose treatment included an IDH1 peptide vaccine. The receptors originated from a woman aged 25 to 39 with glioma.

This CDR3 is CASSMVGHQPQHF. CDR3 DNA sequence: TGTGCCAGTAGTATGGTGGGTCATCAGCCCCAGCATTTT. The chain combines TRBV19 with TRBJ1-5; D gene uncertain. Germline CDR1 reads LNHDA; CDR2 reads SQIVND (reference sequence). This CDR3 spans 13 amino acids. Trimming cost V 3 bases and J 5 bases, with 8 bases left between them.

This clone was found a few times. The chain uses TRBV5-6 and TRBJ1-1; D is ambiguous. The CDR3 is 14 amino acids. Between the trimmed V and J ends, which lost 0 bases and 6 bases, there was a span of 12 bases. Germline V gene data show CDR1 as SGHDT and CDR2 as YYEEEE. The CDR3: CASSLGGVKPEAFF. CDR3 nucleotide sequence: TGTGCCAGCAGCTTGGGGGGAGTGAAACCTGAAGCTTTCTTT.

The J gene is TRBJ2-7, the V gene TRBV4-3; TRBD1 matches 9 bases. The trim removed 1 base at V and 3 bases at J, leaving 4 bases unmatched. In germline, CDR1 is LGHNA, CDR2 YSLEER. CDR3 length equals 15 residues. Here the CDR3 DNA reads TGCGCCAGCAGCCAAGCCCCGGGACAGGGCTACGAGCAGTACTTC. Protein: CASSQAPGQGYEQYF.

The gene calls are TRBV15 and TRBJ1-5, with 7 bases that match TRBD1. V shed 5 bases and J 2 bases; nucleotides not matched to a gene: 3. The germline V gene encodes CDR1 LNHNV and CDR2 YYDKDF (reference sequence). This CDR3 comprises 14 residues. The CDR3 reads CATSAQGGNQPQHF. The CDR3 bases are TGTGCCACCAGCGCTCAGGGGGGCAATCAGCCCCAGCATTTT.

The J gene is TRBJ1-1, the V gene TRBV5-6; D remains unclear. V lost 0 bases to trimming and J lost 6 bases, with 6 bases between them. Germline values: CDR1 SGHDT, CDR2 YYEEEE. CDR3 size: 12 residues. CDR3 sequence reads: CASSLDTAEAFF. The CDR3 DNA reads as TGTGCCAGCAGCTTGGACACAGCTGAAGCTTTCTTT.

The V and J genes are TRBV4-3 and TRBJ2-7; 9 bases fit TRBD1. In germline, CDR1 is LGHNA, CDR2 YSLEER. Losses at the gene ends were 3 bases for V and 2 bases for J; bases not matched to a gene: 11. CDR3 length equals 17 residues. The CDR3 here is CASSQAAGTGFTYEQYF. The CDR3 DNA reads TGCGCCAGCAGCCAGGCCGCAGGGACAGGGTTTACCTACGAGCAGTACTTC.

This chain connects TRBV4-1 to TRBJ1-5; D is unclear. This CDR3 has 18 residues. The germline CDR1 and CDR2 sequences are MGHRA and YSYEKL. V lost 1 base to trimming and J lost 4 bases, with 20 bases between them. For the CDR3, the DNA is TGCGCCAGCAGCCAAGGGGTCTCCTACCGAGATCTAAATCAGCCCCAGCATTTT. Its protein product is CASSQGVSYRDLNQPQHF.

The chain couples TRBV4-2 to TRBJ1-5, with D uncertain. The CDR3 spans 15 residues. The V and J ends lost 1 base and 0 bases respectively, with 7 bases between them. In germline, CDR1 is LGHNA, CDR2 YNFKEQ. The CDR3 sequence is CASSQGLDSNQPQHF. The CDR3 coding sequence is TGTGCCAGCAGCCAAGGCCTCGATAGCAATCAGCCCCAGCATTTT.

Here the CDR3 reads CASSQPGEKLFF. Written as DNA, the CDR3 is TGCGCCAGCAGCCAACCCGGGGAAAAACTGTTTTTT. This rearrangement joins TRBV4-1 to TRBJ1-4, with D unresolved. Germline V gene lookup returns CDR1 MGHRA and CDR2 YSYEKL. V lost 2 bases and J 8 bases, leaving 6 bases between the germline ends. This CDR3 is 12 amino acids long.

This clone was detected only once. V gene TRBV2 combines with J gene TRBJ1-1, with D hard to call. CDR1 and CDR2 from the germline V gene are SNHLY and FYNNEI. This CDR3 is built from 15 residues. V gave up 6 bases and J gave up 1 base, with 15 bases separating them. DNA for the CDR3: TGTGCCAGCAGAAAAGGGATCGTCCAGAACACTGAAGCTTTCTTT. Amino acid sequence: CASRKGIVQNTEAFF.